The entry below gives a single T cell receptor (beta chain) sequence along with its context. The CDR3 extends over 14 amino acids. With 2 bases removed from V and 8 bases from J, the gap between germline ends came to 13 bases. Per the germline V gene, CDR1 is SGHRS and CDR2 is YFSETQ. Per the original methods: It was from reference gene primer amplification that nucleated cell counts were estimated. Assay used: immunoSEQ multiplex PCR; TCRdb lists only in-frame clones, some missing. The V and J calls and clone size come from that table; D and trimming were worked out from the DNA. The sample yields approximately 150,000 clones, approximately 90% seen once. These data belong to a study of blood T cell repertoires in COVID-19. About the study: From the United States, Italy and Spain came samples of acute and convalescent COVID-19. The analysed material was cDNA or gDNA that came from T cells, B-cell-depleted T cells, or PBMCs.

The chain recombines TRBV5-1 with TRBJ1-4; a possible D gene is TRBD1 (5 bases). The specimen was peripheral blood. The sequence was obtained from a human donor in a cohort sampled during active COVID-19. CDR3 coding DNA: TGCGCCAGCAGCTTCGGCAGGGTTAACGAAAAACTGTTTTTT. Residues: CASSFGRVNEKLFF.